One sample yielded the 27 T cell receptor beta chains listed below, sequenced in a study of T cells in tuberculosis. Profiled with immunoSEQ multiplex PCR; TCRdb holds only in-frame clones, not every one. The table shows 35,000 to 55,000 clones, with less than 95% occurring only once. Material: PBMCs. The receptors shown here come from a donor aged 10-29 years with latent tuberculosis or without tuberculosis infection. Some clones in this sample may be carry-over from other donors' samples.

V is TRBV5-6 and J is TRBJ2-1; tentative D call: TRBD2 (5 bases). Trimming stripped 5 bases from V and 5 bases from J, with 11 bases between. This CDR3 has 13 residues. CDR1 SGHDT and CDR2 YYEEEE come from the germline V gene. CDR3 protein: CASSSPGNNEQFF. As DNA, the CDR3 is TGTGCCAGCAGTTCCCCGGGGAACAATGAGCAGTTCTTC.

This chain uses TRBV7-6 with TRBJ2-5; D uncertain. V shed 2 bases and J shed 1 base, with 8 bases lying between them. CDR3 length equals 14 residues. Germline loops: CDR1 SGHVS, CDR2 FNYEAQ. The CDR3 coding sequence is TGTGCCAGCAGCTTATCGGCTAGCCAAGAGACCCAGTACTTC. Residues: CASSLSASQETQYF. The variable domain in full, with the rest retrieved from reference TRBV7-6 and TRBJ2-5, is GAGVSQSPRYKVTKRGQDVALRCDPISGHVSLYWYRQALGQGPEFLTYFNYEAQQDKSGLPNDRFSAERPEGSISTLTIQRTEQRDSAMYRCASSLSASQETQYFGPGTRLLVL.

This chain links TRBV6-4 with TRBJ1-5; D is possibly TRBD1 (5 bases). Trimming shortened V by 3 bases and J by 7 bases, and 10 bases separated the two germline ends. Germline values: CDR1 MRHNA, CDR2 SNTAGT. The CDR3 covers 13 residues. The CDR3, as DNA: TGTGCCAGCAGTGAAACGGGGGAACAGCCCCAGCATTTT. Encoded protein: CASSETGEQPQHF.

This chain joins TRBV5-1 and TRBJ2-5; 9 nucleotides align to TRBD2. Germline assignment: CDR1 SGHRS and CDR2 YFSETQ. The CDR3 has 16 residues. Germline trimming cut 2 bases from V and 2 bases from J; bases unmatched to any gene: 7. The CDR3 spells CASSFVSGRRQETQYF. Here the CDR3 DNA reads TGCGCCAGCAGCTTTGTCAGCGGGAGGAGGCAAGAGACCCAGTACTTC.

V is TRBV5-1 and J is TRBJ2-7; 9 nucleotides match TRBD1. The ends lost 7 bases at V and 7 bases at J; junction bases unmatched: 6. Per germline, CDR1 SGHRS and CDR2 YFSETQ. CDR3 length: 12 residues. DNA for the CDR3: TGCGCCAGCTCCGGGACAGGGAGAGAGCAGTACTTC. Protein product: CASSGTGREQYF.

V is TRBV5-1 and J is TRBJ1-1; 10 positions match TRBD1. The length of the CDR3 is 14 residues. The V segment lost 4 bases and the J segment 6 bases; nucleotides outside the gene matches: 6. Germline assignment: CDR1 SGHRS and CDR2 YFSETQ. This CDR3 is CASSAGTGASEAFF. CDR3 DNA sequence: TGCGCCAGCAGCGCCGGGACAGGGGCCTCTGAAGCTTTCTTT.

The rearrangement uses TRBV19 and TRBJ2-5; D perhaps matches TRBD2 (7 bases). Trimming left V 9 bases short and J 6 bases short, with 20 bases between. Germline V gene lookup returns CDR1 LNHDA and CDR2 SQIVND (reference sequence). The CDR3 has 14 amino acids. The chain's CDR3 is CASALRPGGQTQYF. CDR3 DNA sequence: TGTGCCAGCGCCCTCCGGCCCGGGGGGCAGACCCAGTACTTC.

This chain links TRBV5-6 with TRBJ2-1, with 14 bases lining up with TRBD2. J was trimmed by 6 bases and V by 4 bases; bases with no gene match: 6. Germline-derived CDR1 and CDR2 are SGHDT and YYEEEE. The CDR3 has 16 amino acids. The CDR3 protein is CASSMGLAGVSNEQFF. DNA for the CDR3: TGTGCCAGCAGCATGGGACTAGCGGGAGTTAGCAATGAGCAGTTCTTC.

A single count supports this clone. V is TRBV11-2 and J is TRBJ2-3; 8 positions agree with TRBD2. The CDR3 contains 15 residues. Per germline, CDR1 SGHAT and CDR2 FQNNGV. Trimming took 3 bases from V and 2 from J; bases not matched to a gene: 4. The CDR3 region is CASSFKAGVTDTQYF. In nucleotides, the CDR3 is TGTGCCAGCAGCTTTAAAGCGGGGGTCACAGATACGCAGTATTTT.

The table lists this clone with a count of one. The chain recombines TRBV5-1 with TRBJ1-4; 7 nucleotides line up with TRBD1. V dropped 4 bases and J dropped 7; count of bases not matched to a gene: 7. The CDR3 is 14 amino acids. The germline V gene encodes CDR1 SGHRS and CDR2 YFSETQ. The CDR3 region is CASSPQGVGEKLFF. DNA of the CDR3: TGCGCCAGCAGCCCGCAGGGGGTTGGTGAAAAACTGTTTTTT.

The CDR3 region has the DNA TGTGCCAGCAATCCAGCGGGAGTCTACGACAATGAGCAGTTCTTC. Residues: CASNPAGVYDNEQFF. This chain links TRBV6-5 with TRBJ2-1; 8 bases match TRBD2. CDR1 and CDR2 from the germline V gene are MNHEY and SVGAGI. The length of the CDR3 is 15 residues. Trimming at V came to 7 bases and at J to 5 bases, leaving 10 bases not matched to a gene.

The chain joins TRBV27 to TRBJ1-2; 9 bases are a match to TRBD1. V gave up 5 bases and J gave up 4 bases; unmatched junction bases: 8. Germline V lookup: CDR1 MNHEY, CDR2 SMNVEV (reference sequence). This CDR3 comprises 15 residues. This chain's CDR3 is CASSPLDRGTYGYTF. CDR3 DNA sequence: TGTGCCAGCAGTCCGTTGGACAGGGGTACCTATGGCTACACCTTC.

The J gene is TRBJ2-5, the V gene TRBV29-1, with 7 bases fitting TRBD1. The CDR3 consists of 15 residues. CDR1 is SQVTM, CDR2 ANQGSEA, per germline. With 1 base clipped from V and 5 bases from J, the junction kept 10 bases outside the gene matches. The CDR3 DNA sequence: TGCAGCGTTGAAGGGGGTAAAGGGGGCTACGAGACCCAGTACTTC. This gives the protein CSVEGGKGGYETQYF.

Here the CDR3 reads CAWSVRVSSGQPQHF. The CDR3 DNA reads as TGTGCCTGGAGTGTACGGGTTTCCTCTGGCCAGCCCCAGCATTTT. This sequence joins TRBV30 and TRBJ1-5; no definite D call. The ends were cut back, 0 bases at V and 7 bases at J, with 16 bases in the middle. This CDR3 is built from 15 residues. In germline, CDR1 is GTSNPN, CDR2 SVGIG (reference sequence).

This chain connects TRBV27 to TRBJ2-3, with a tentative D call TRBD1 (5 bases). V was shortened by 5 bases and J by 4 bases, with 16 bases between the two germline ends. Germline CDR1 MNHEY, CDR2 SMNVEV (reference sequence). The CDR3 runs to 15 residues. The CDR3: CASSQGPDLADTQYF. CDR3 DNA sequence: TGTGCCAGCAGTCAGGGTCCGGACCTGGCAGATACGCAGTATTTT.

This chain links TRBV28 with TRBJ2-1; 11 nucleotides agree with TRBD2. The trim removed 7 bases at V and 10 bases at J, leaving 9 bases unmatched. Per the germline V gene, CDR1 is MDHEN and CDR2 is SYDVKM. This CDR3 comprises 14 residues. The CDR3 spells CASKTSGTFGEQFF. The CDR3 region has the DNA TGTGCCAGCAAGACTAGCGGGACCTTCGGAGAGCAGTTCTTC.

The J gene is TRBJ2-2, the V gene TRBV23-1, with D tentatively TRBD1 (6 bases). TRBV23-1 is an open reading frame, and its role is uncertain. V was cut by 6 bases and J by 3 bases, with 14 bases left in between. The CDR3 covers 15 residues. As DNA, the CDR3 is TGCGCCAGCAGGGCAGGACAGAAAGACACCGGGGAGCTGTTTTTT. Its protein product is CASRAGQKDTGELFF.

V is TRBV7-2 and J is TRBJ1-1, with D unclear. Germline V CDR1 and CDR2: SGHTA, FQGNSA. V was pared by 2 bases and J by 1 base, with 11 bases between. CDR3 length: 15 amino acids. In DNA, the CDR3 is TGTGCCAGCAGCTTAAGTATGTCCGGGAACACTGAAGCTTTCTTT. It is translated as CASSLSMSGNTEAFF.

This chain links TRBV7-9 with TRBJ1-2, with D possibly being TRBD1 (5 bases). Germline assignment: CDR1 SEHNR and CDR2 FQNEAQ (reference sequence). The CDR3 has 13 amino acids. V was shortened by 3 bases and J by 5 bases, with 10 bases between the two germline ends. CDR3 in amino acids: CASSLTAEYGYTF. CDR3 bases: TGTGCCAGCAGCTTGACAGCAGAATATGGCTACACCTTC.

The chain uses TRBV29-1 and TRBJ1-1; tentatively, D is TRBD1 (5 bases). V lost 3 bases, J lost 8 bases, and 10 bases lay in between. CDR3 length: 11 amino acids. Germline loops: CDR1 SQVTM, CDR2 ANQGSEA. The CDR3 DNA follows: TGCAGCGTTGAGGGCGGGGACGAAGCTTTCTTT. This encodes CSVEGGDEAFF.

The chain carries TRBV10-3 and TRBJ2-7; D is ambiguous. Trimming pared 11 bases from V and 5 bases from J, leaving 19 bases between. Germline CDR1 ENHRY, CDR2 SYGVKD. The CDR3 covers 13 residues. The CDR3: CALRGSLWDEQYF. CDR3 coding DNA: TGTGCCCTGAGAGGCTCTTTATGGGACGAGCAGTACTTC.

This clone is a singleton in its sample. The chain combines TRBV7-9 with TRBJ1-3; D ambiguous. CDR1 and CDR2 (germline): SEHNR, FQNEAQ (reference sequence). V lost 2 bases, J lost 4 bases, and 6 bases lay in between. CDR3 size: 13 residues. The CDR3 bases are TGTGCCAGCAGCTTAAGTAGCGGAAACACCATATATTTT. Its translation is CASSLSSGNTIYF. The full variable domain, rest sourced from reference TRBV7-9 and TRBJ1-3, is DTGVSQNPRHKITKRGQNVTFRCDPISEHNRLYWYRQTLGQGPEFLTYFQNEAQLEKSRLLSDRFSAERPKGSFSTLEIQRTEQGDSAMYLCASSLSSGNTIYFGEGSWLTVV.

CDR3 in DNA: TGCGCCAGCAGTGATTCCGGGAGGGCCGGCGATACGCAGTATTTT. Translation gives CASSDSGRAGDTQYF. The chain is built from TRBV10-1 and TRBJ2-3; 8 bases are shared with TRBD2. This CDR3 is built from 15 residues. Germline CDR1 is WNHNN and CDR2 is SYGVQD (reference sequence). Trimming cost V 3 bases and J 6 bases; bases outside gene matches: 8.

The chain joins TRBV9 to TRBJ2-2; TRBD2 matches at 7 bases. The ends lost 1 base at V and 6 bases at J; junction bases unmatched: 6. This CDR3 is 15 amino acids long. Germline CDR1 is SGDLS and CDR2 is YYNGEE. CDR3 bases: TGTGCCAGCAGCGTACTGTCCAGCGGGGCCGGGGAGCTGTTTTTT. Its protein product is CASSVLSSGAGELFF.

The chain uses TRBV4-1 and TRBJ2-1; D perhaps matches TRBD1 (5 bases). The CDR3 runs to 13 residues. CDR1 is MGHRA, CDR2 YSYEKL, per germline. V was clipped by 3 bases and J by 3 bases, with 6 bases between them. The CDR3 bases are TGCGCCAGCAGCCAGCAGGGCTACAATGAGCAGTTCTTC. Its translation: CASSQQGYNEQFF.

The chain uses TRBV18 and TRBJ2-1; 11 positions agree with TRBD2. The junction had 13 bases not matched to a gene; V was cut back by 6 bases and J by 9 bases. CDR1 is KGHSH, CDR2 LQKENI, per germline. The CDR3 runs 16 residues. CDR3 sequence: CASSPLAGGETGEQFF. The CDR3, as DNA: TGTGCCAGCTCTCCTCTAGCGGGAGGTGAAACGGGTGAGCAGTTCTTC.

The rearrangement uses TRBV11-2 and TRBJ2-1, with TRBD2 identical over 8 bases. The trim removed 4 bases at V and 7 bases at J, leaving 12 bases unmatched. Germline-derived CDR1 and CDR2 are SGHAT and FQNNGV. The CDR3 sequence is 16 residues long. The CDR3 protein is CASSSIQAGARNEQFF. The CDR3 coding sequence is TGTGCCAGCAGCTCAATCCAAGCGGGAGCTAGGAATGAGCAGTTCTTC.